Below, one TCR beta chain is given with its context. Profiling relied on immunoSEQ multiplex PCR, and the TCRdb table lists in-frame clones only, not all of them. The sample holds roughly 8,000 clones; 79% are singletons and the top ten take around 36%. The data stem from a study of OX40 agonist ivuxolimab in advanced cancers. Study-wide background: Dose-escalation cases comprised hepatocellular carcinoma, melanoma, renal cell or head and neck cancer.

The CDR3 has 15 amino acids. The germline CDR1 and CDR2 sequences are SGHTA and FQGNSA. After removal of 1 base from V and 8 bases from J, the junction contained 8 bases not matched to a gene. This receptor was taken from an adult with an advanced solid tumor such as melanoma, head and neck, liver or kidney cancer. The gene calls are TRBV7-2 and TRBJ2-1; 7 bases fit TRBD1. The material was CD4+ or CD8+ T cells sorted from blood, obtained in a trial of the OX40 agonist ivuxolimab. The DNA for the CDR3 is TGTGCCAGCAGCTTAGATGACAGGGAACTCGATGAGCAGTTCTTC. Translating gives CASSLDDRELDEQFF.